These 29 T cell receptor beta chains originate from one sample sequenced in a study of T-cell reconstitution after alpha-beta-depleted transplantation in children. The TCRbeta library incorporated unique molecular identifiers. TCRdb fed the PCR reads into MiXCR, producing one record per CDR3 protein. The table shows hundreds of thousands of distinct CDR3 sequences, with approximately 16% occurring only once. Sequences were derived from PBMCs from the stem cell graft donor, sampled from the stem cell graft. The receptors were sampled from a human donor who donated a stem cell graft to a child with acute myeloid leukemia.

This clonotype came up many times. The chain has TRBV20-1 and TRBJ2-1, with a weak D call TRBD2 (5 bases). With 3 bases removed from V and 3 bases from J, the gap between germline ends came to 15 bases. CDR3 length: 15 amino acids. Germline V gene sequence: CDR1 DFQATT, CDR2 SNEGSKA (reference sequence). The CDR3 sequence is CSASRTPAFYNEQFF. The CDR3 DNA sequence: TGCAGTGCTAGCCGGACTCCAGCTTTCTACAATGAGCAGTTCTTC.

CDR3 sequence: CASRLSTGRGTQYF. In nucleotides, the CDR3 is TGTGCAAGTCGCTTAAGTACAGGGCGGGGGACCCAGTACTTC. The chain joins TRBV12-2 to TRBJ2-5; the table calls TRBD1, which could not be checked here. TRBV12-2 is termed a pseudogene. This CDR3 is built from 14 residues.

J is TRBJ2-1 and V is TRBV4-3; D is tentatively TRBD1 or TRBD2 (6 bases each). This CDR3 has 13 residues. From germline, CDR1 is LGHNA and CDR2 YSLEER. V was clipped by 3 bases and J by 10 bases, with 13 bases between them. CDR3 in amino acids: CASSHSKGGEQFF. The CDR3 DNA is TGCGCCAGCAGCCATTCAAAAGGGGGGGAGCAGTTCTTC.

The V call is TRBV20-1, the J call TRBJ1-1; 9 bases line up with TRBD1. There are 14 residues in the CDR3. Germline V gene sequence: CDR1 DFQATT, CDR2 SNEGSKA (reference sequence). The V and J ends lost 6 bases and 3 bases, in that order; junction bases with no gene match: 8. CDR3 in DNA: TGCAGTGCACTCACAGGGGGCTTTCACACTGAAGCTTTCTTT. It translates to CSALTGGFHTEAFF.

The chain uses TRBV9 and TRBJ1-1; the match to TRBD1 covers 9 bases. V lost 4 bases and J lost 0; bases outside the gene matches: 4. This CDR3 has 15 amino acids. Germline CDR1 SGDLS, CDR2 YYNGEE. CDR3 amino acids: CASSRGQGLNTEAFF. The CDR3 coding sequence is TGTGCCAGCAGCCGAGGACAGGGGTTGAACACTGAAGCTTTCTTT.

This chain joins TRBV21-1 and TRBJ1-5; TRBD1, the table's D call, was not compared with the DNA. TRBV21-1 is flagged as a pseudogene. The CDR3 consists of 12 residues. The CDR3 nucleotides read TGTGCCACCACGGGGGTGAGGCAGCCCCAGCATTTT. This gives the protein CATTGVRQPQHF.

With regard to this clonotype: At one boundary the junction diverges from the germline segment, which might be a read error. CDR3 loop: CARSLGGLSYNEQFF. CDR3 in DNA: TGTGCCAGGAGCTTAGGGGGCCTCTCCTACAATGAGCAGTTCTTC. The chain couples TRBV5-3 to TRBJ2-1; 7 positions agree with TRBD1. TRBV5-3 is known as an ORF, though its function is uncertain. This CDR3 has 15 residues.

The gene calls are TRBV11-2 and TRBJ1-2; 9 positions match TRBD1. From germline, CDR1 is SGHAT and CDR2 FQNNGV. The CDR3 runs 14 residues. V lost 8 bases to trimming and J lost 7 bases; unmatched junction nucleotides: 11. CDR3 in amino acids: CASARGQGIRGYTF. CDR3 coding DNA: TGTGCCAGCGCTAGAGGACAGGGGATCCGTGGCTACACCTTC.

This clonotype was seen a single time. The V gene is TRBV7-9, the J gene TRBJ2-1, with 8 nucleotides matching TRBD2. Germline loops: CDR1 SEHNR, CDR2 FQNEAQ (reference sequence). J lost 10 bases, V lost 5 bases, and 4 bases had no gene match. CDR3 length: 12 amino acids. The CDR3 region is CASSRSGGEQFF. Written as DNA, the CDR3 is TGTGCCAGCAGCCGTTCGGGGGGGGAGCAGTTCTTC.

This clonotype was counted many times. The rearrangement uses TRBV15 and TRBJ2-5, with a tentative D call TRBD2 (7 bases). Germline CDR1 is LNHNV and CDR2 is YYDKDF (reference sequence). V gave up 0 bases and J gave up 2 bases, with 16 bases separating them. This CDR3 is 17 amino acids long. The CDR3 reads CATSRDGKGGNQETQYF. The CDR3 DNA reads as TGTGCCACCAGCAGAGATGGGAAGGGGGGGAATCAAGAGACCCAGTACTTC.

The gene calls are TRBV6-5 and TRBJ2-2; possible D gene TRBD1, 5 bases. V lost 0 bases and J 4 bases, leaving 12 bases between the germline ends. Germline assignment: CDR1 MNHEY and CDR2 SVGAGI. This CDR3 has 16 residues. CDR3 sequence reads: CASSYSPDRFTGELFF. In DNA, the CDR3 is TGTGCCAGCAGTTACTCGCCCGACAGATTCACCGGGGAGCTGTTTTTT.

This clonotype was counted at least ten times. The CDR3 DNA is TGTGCCACCAGTGATTTGTCGGTTGGAGATACGCAGTATTTT. It translates to CATSDLSVGDTQYF. The chain carries TRBV24-1 and TRBJ2-3; no firm D call. V was pared by 0 bases and J by 5 bases, with 8 bases between. CDR3 size: 14 residues. Germline V gene lookup returns CDR1 KGHDR and CDR2 SFDVKD.

This clonotype has a count of ten or more. The rearrangement links TRBV4-3 to TRBJ2-5, with D hard to call. V lost 0 bases and J 3 bases, leaving 8 bases between the germline ends. CDR3 length: 14 residues. Germline CDR1 LGHNA, CDR2 YSLEER. DNA of the CDR3: TGCGCCAGCAGCCAAGAATGGCCAGAAGAGACCCAGTACTTC. Protein: CASSQEWPEETQYF.

The chain has TRBV20-1 and TRBJ2-1, with TRBD2 matching over 8 bases. V was pared by 3 bases and J by 0 bases, with 10 bases of the junction left unmatched. The CDR3 covers 17 residues. CDR1 and CDR2 (germline): DFQATT, SNEGSKA (reference sequence). CDR3 sequence: CSARGASGPRSYNEQFF. The CDR3 DNA is TGCAGTGCTAGGGGGGCTAGCGGGCCCCGCTCCTACAATGAGCAGTTCTTC.

The rearrangement links TRBV5-1 to TRBJ2-5; 12 bases are shared with TRBD1. The V segment lost 3 bases and the J segment 0 bases; nucleotides outside the gene matches: 9. Germline values: CDR1 SGHRS, CDR2 YFSETQ. The CDR3 is 18 amino acids. This CDR3 is CASSSPRGTGGDQETQYF. CDR3 coding DNA: TGCGCCAGCAGCTCTCCCCGAGGGACAGGGGGCGACCAAGAGACCCAGTACTTC.

This clonotype was recorded many times. This chain joins TRBV7-2 and TRBJ2-2, with D possibly being TRBD1 (5 bases). The CDR3 contains 15 residues. CDR1 is SGHTA, CDR2 FQGNSA, per germline. V was clipped by 6 bases and J by 0 bases, with 11 bases between them. The CDR3 nucleotides read TGTGCCAGCAGTAACAGGTTCGCGAACACCGGGGAGCTGTTTTTT. It yields the protein CASSNRFANTGELFF.

This clonotype turned up a few times. The genes are TRBV10-3 and TRBJ2-6; 8 bases fit TRBD1. The CDR3 runs 14 residues. Germline V CDR1 and CDR2: ENHRY, SYGVKD. The ends lost 8 bases at V and 2 bases at J; junction bases unmatched: 2. The chain's CDR3 is CAIAGGAGANVLTF. The DNA for the CDR3 is TGTGCCATCGCAGGGGGCGCTGGGGCCAACGTCCTGACTTTC.

This clonotype was seen many times. V usage is TRBV20-1 and J usage is TRBJ2-4; 9 bases align to TRBD1. Germline loops: CDR1 DFQATT, CDR2 SNEGSKA (reference sequence). The CDR3 runs to 14 residues. V trimming: 3 bases; J trimming: 11 bases; junction bases outside the gene matches: 11. In nucleotides, the CDR3 is TGCAGTGCTAGTACCGGGACAGGGACAACTTTTCAGTACTTC. Its protein is CSASTGTGTTFQYF.

This clonotype has a count of ten or more. This chain joins TRBV29-1 and TRBJ2-1, with D unclear. Germline V gene lookup returns CDR1 SQVTM and CDR2 ANQGSEA. The V and J ends lost 4 bases and 4 bases respectively, with 8 bases between them. The CDR3 extends over 12 amino acids. DNA for the CDR3: TGCAGCGTTGGGGTAGCATACAATGAGCAGTTCTTC. It encodes CSVGVAYNEQFF.

This clonotype was observed many times. CDR3 region: CSATHPTDTQYF. CDR3 nucleotides: TGCAGTGCTACACATCCGACAGATACGCAGTATTTT. The chain employs TRBV20-1 and TRBJ2-3, with no clear D. V lost 4 bases and J lost 3, with 8 bases in between. CDR1 and CDR2 from the germline V gene are DFQATT and SNEGSKA (reference sequence). This CDR3 comprises 12 residues.

In its sample, this clonotype was seen many times. This chain joins TRBV12-3 or TRBV12-4 and TRBJ2-3; 10 bases are a match to TRBD1. This CDR3 is 20 amino acids long. V dropped 5 bases and J dropped 0; count of bases not matched to a gene: 17. The CDR3 nucleotides are TGTGCCAGCAGTCTTTCACTGGGGACAGGGGTCCCTCGAAGCACAGATACGCAGTATTTT. Translating it yields CASSLSLGTGVPRSTDTQYF.

This clonotype was observed a few times. The chain joins TRBV7-3 to TRBJ2-6; D is undetermined. Deletions cut 5 bases from V and 2 bases from J, with 16 bases between. This CDR3 contains 17 residues. CDR1 is SGHTA and CDR2 is FQGTGA in the germline V gene. As DNA, the CDR3 is TGTGCCAGCAGCCTTACCCCCATTATCCCTGGGGCCAACGTCCTGACTTTC. This encodes CASSLTPIIPGANVLTF.

There are a few counts of this clonotype. The J gene is TRBJ1-6, the V gene TRBV25-1, with 9 bases lining up with TRBD1. V dropped 3 bases and J dropped 6; count of bases not matched to a gene: 9. CDR3 size: 17 residues. Per germline, CDR1 MGHDK and CDR2 SYGVNS. The CDR3 DNA is TGTGCCAGCAGTGACCATACCGGGACAGGGATTAATTCACCCCTCCACTTT. It is translated as CASSDHTGTGINSPLHF.

This clonotype showed up many times. The chain couples TRBV20-1 to TRBJ1-1, with unresolved D. CDR3 size: 11 residues. Germline V gives CDR1 DFQATT, CDR2 SNEGSKA (reference sequence). CDR3 sequence reads: CSSSLGAEAFF. CDR3 DNA sequence: TGCAGCTCTAGTCTGGGCGCTGAAGCTTTCTTT.

In this sample, this clonotype turned up many times. CDR3 sequence (DNA): TGTGCCAGCAGTAGAGGGACGGGAAGCTCCTACGAGCAGTACTTC. This sequence encodes CASSRGTGSSYEQYF. The V call is TRBV6-5, the J call TRBJ2-7; D could derive from TRBD1 or TRBD2 (5 bases each). V shed 5 bases and J shed 0 bases, with 14 bases lying between them. This CDR3 has 15 amino acids. Germline loops: CDR1 MNHEY, CDR2 SVGAGI.

This clonotype was seen more than once but under ten times. The chain is built from TRBV7-2 and TRBJ2-2; 7 bases align to TRBD1. Trimming removed 6 bases from V and 1 base from J; junction bases left unmatched: 5. This CDR3 contains 15 residues. The germline V gene encodes CDR1 SGHTA and CDR2 FQGNSA. As DNA, the CDR3 is TGTGCCAGCAGGTGGGGGACAGTGAACACCGGGGAGCTGTTTTTT. The encoded protein is CASRWGTVNTGELFF.

This clonotype was seen more than once but under ten times. The genes are TRBV18 and TRBJ2-1; D call uncertain. The CDR3 extends over 11 amino acids. Germline V CDR1 and CDR2: KGHSH, LQKENI. V lost 6 bases and J 8 bases, leaving 8 bases between the germline ends. The CDR3 reads CASSRMDEQFF. The CDR3 DNA reads as TGTGCCAGCTCCCGCATGGATGAGCAGTTCTTC.

A word on this clonotype: It may be a read error: a sequence one base away is much more abundant. V usage is TRBV10-2 and J usage is TRBJ1-1; D remains ambiguous. The CDR3 has 11 residues. V lost 0 bases and J lost 11, with 7 bases in between. CDR1 and CDR2 from the germline V gene are WSHSY and SAAADI. The CDR3 DNA follows: TGCGCCAGCAGTGAGTCTGGTCACGCTTTCTTT. This codes for CASSESGHAFF.

This rearrangement joins TRBV24-1 to TRBJ2-5, with a weak D call TRBD1 (6 bases). CDR3 size: 16 residues. V lost 1 base and J 3 bases, leaving 14 bases between the germline ends. The germline V gene encodes CDR1 KGHDR and CDR2 SFDVKD. The CDR3 sequence is CATSDFPTTGKETQYF. The CDR3 nucleotides read TGTGCCACCAGTGATTTCCCTACGACAGGAAAAGAGACCCAGTACTTC.